Below, 7 T cell receptor beta chains from the same sample are listed, as sequenced in a study of T cell responses to AZD1222 COVID-19 vaccine. Assay: immunoSEQ multiplex PCR; the TCRdb copy retains only in-frame clones and omits some. The sample has some 150,000 clones, 88% seen once; the top ten hold roughly 2.9%. The material sequenced was peripheral blood, taken on day 0 of AZD1222 vaccination. The receptors stem from an adult in good health.

The chain couples TRBV10-1 to TRBJ1-1; D is undetermined. The CDR3 length is 14 residues. The V and J ends lost 5 bases and 1 base respectively, with 11 bases between them. Per the germline V gene, CDR1 is WNHNN and CDR2 is SYGVQD (reference sequence). DNA of the CDR3: TGCGCCAGCAGTTCTAGGCGGGCGAACACTGAAGCTTTCTTT. This gives the protein CASSSRRANTEAFF.

The chain has TRBV19 and TRBJ1-5; weak D call: TRBD1 (6 bases). V was pared by 4 bases and J by 5 bases, with 6 bases between. Germline values: CDR1 LNHDA, CDR2 SQIVND (reference sequence). This CDR3 contains 12 residues. Written as DNA, the CDR3 is TGTGCCAGTAGTACAGGGGATCAGCCCCAGCATTTT. Its translation: CASSTGDQPQHF.

The chain uses TRBV5-1 and TRBJ1-3, with unresolved D. Germline CDR1 SGHRS, CDR2 YFSETQ. V was trimmed by 1 base and J by 0 bases, leaving 11 bases between them. CDR3 length: 16 amino acids. The CDR3 nucleotides read TGCGCCAGCAGCTTGATGGCGGGGAGCTCTGGAAACACCATATATTTT. Its protein product is CASSLMAGSSGNTIYF.

The table lists this clone with a count of one. CDR3 sequence (DNA): TGTGCCAGCTCACCACTGGAGGTAGTGAACACTGAAGCTTTCTTT. Protein: CASSPLEVVNTEAFF. The chain employs TRBV18 and TRBJ1-1; D call uncertain. The CDR3 runs 15 residues. Germline V lookup: CDR1 KGHSH, CDR2 LQKENI. V lost 1 base and J 0 bases, leaving 9 bases between the germline ends.

The chain has TRBV25-1 and TRBJ1-1; D not certain. Germline V CDR1 and CDR2: MGHDK, SYGVNS. V gave up 4 bases and J gave up 10 bases, with 13 bases separating them. The CDR3 length is 12 residues. The CDR3 loop is CASSGDSGRAFF. The CDR3 nucleotides read TGTGCCAGCAGTGGGGATAGCGGGAGAGCTTTCTTT.

Only one count was recorded for this clone. The chain uses TRBV28 and TRBJ2-7; 12 bases are shared with TRBD1. This CDR3 contains 20 residues. V was clipped by 1 base and J by 1 base; unmatched bases: 14. CDR1 MDHEN and CDR2 SYDVKM come from the germline V gene. The CDR3 sequence: CASSLYRTGQGAKLSYEQYF. The CDR3 DNA reads as TGTGCCAGCAGTTTATATAGGACGGGACAGGGGGCTAAACTTTCCTACGAGCAGTACTTC.

The chain has TRBV29-1 and TRBJ2-5; 8 bases map to TRBD2. V lost 7 bases and J lost 5; bases outside the gene matches: 3. The CDR3 totals 11 residues. Germline CDR1 is SQVTM and CDR2 is ANQGSEA. The CDR3 is CSGSSGETQYF. The CDR3 DNA reads as TGCAGCGGATCTAGCGGGGAGACCCAGTACTTC.